The sequence of this TCR beta chain was determined in a study of blood T cell repertoires in COVID-19. J was trimmed by 5 bases and V by 4 bases; bases with no gene match: 13. This CDR3 region has 15 residues. The germline gives CDR1 GTSNPN, CDR2 SVGIG (reference sequence). Authors' processing steps: Estimates of nucleated cell counts were drawn from the amplification of reference gene primers. The protocol was immunoSEQ multiplex PCR, while the TCRdb copy is restricted to in-frame clones and leaves out a portion. The V and J calls and clone size are taken from that table; D and trimming were inferred from the DNA. The profile shows under 250,000 clones, 65% to 90% of them singletons.

Sample: PBMCs or T cells enriched from blood (not recorded which). The receptor was derived from a man between 40 and 49 years old who had recovered from COVID-19. V and J are TRBV30 and TRBJ2-5, with 7 bases fitting TRBD2. The CDR3 DNA sequence: TGTGCCTGGAAGGTGTTAGCGGGTGGTCGGGAGACCCAGTACTTC. Protein: CAWKVLAGGRETQYF.